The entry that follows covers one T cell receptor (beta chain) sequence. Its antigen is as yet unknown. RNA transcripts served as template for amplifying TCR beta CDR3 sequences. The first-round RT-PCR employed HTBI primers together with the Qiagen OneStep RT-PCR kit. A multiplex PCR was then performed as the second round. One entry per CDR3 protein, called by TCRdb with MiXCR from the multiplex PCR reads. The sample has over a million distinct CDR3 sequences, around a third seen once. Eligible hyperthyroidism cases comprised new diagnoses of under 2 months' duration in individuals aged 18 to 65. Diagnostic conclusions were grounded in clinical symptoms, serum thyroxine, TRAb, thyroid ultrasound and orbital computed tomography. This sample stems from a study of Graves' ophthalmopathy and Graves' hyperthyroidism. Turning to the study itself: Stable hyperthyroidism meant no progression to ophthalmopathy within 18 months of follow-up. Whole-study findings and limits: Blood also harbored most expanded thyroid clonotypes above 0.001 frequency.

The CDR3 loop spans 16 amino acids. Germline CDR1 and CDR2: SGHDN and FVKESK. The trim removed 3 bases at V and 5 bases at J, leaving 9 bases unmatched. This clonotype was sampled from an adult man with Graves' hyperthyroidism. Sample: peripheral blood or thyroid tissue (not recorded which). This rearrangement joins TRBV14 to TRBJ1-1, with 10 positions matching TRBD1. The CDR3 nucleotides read TGTGCCAGCAGCCAGCCGGGACAGGGGAAGGGGACTGAAGCTTTCTTT. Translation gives CASSQPGQGKGTEAFF.